Below, 5 T cell receptor beta chains from the same sample are listed, as sequenced in a study of graft-versus-host responses after intestinal transplantation. Their specific antigens are unknown. TCRdb's copy holds only in-frame clones and misses some; the assay was immunoSEQ multiplex PCR. The table shows almost 40,000 clones, with around 96% occurring only once. The material sequenced was unstimulated CD8+ T cells sorted from spleen or lymph node cells, taken before transplant. The receptors here all came from a human donor who was the organ donor for an intestinal transplant.

This rearrangement joins TRBV30 to TRBJ1-2; D gene ambiguous. Trimming removed 2 bases from V and 4 bases from J, with 11 bases in between. Germline V lookup: CDR1 GTSNPN, CDR2 SVGIG (reference sequence). The CDR3 spans 13 residues. The CDR3 sequence is CAWSQIGGYGYTF. CDR3 DNA: TGTGCCTGGAGTCAAATTGGAGGCTATGGCTACACCTTC. Full variable domain (remainder filled in from reference TRBV30 and TRBJ1-2): SQTIHQWPATLVQPVGSPLSLECTVEGTSNPNLYWYRQAAGRGLQLLFYSVGIGQISSEVPQNLSASRPQDRQFILSSKKLLLSDSGFYLCAWSQIGGYGYTFGSGTRLTVV.

A remark on this clone: Other DNA sequences in the same sample also yield this CDR3. The gene calls are TRBV6-5 and TRBJ1-5, with 9 positions matching TRBD1. This CDR3 is 14 amino acids long. Per the germline V gene, CDR1 is MNHEY and CDR2 is SVGAGI. V was clipped by 2 bases and J by 6 bases; unmatched bases: 2. CDR3 amino acids: CASSYGQGSQPQHF. CDR3 in DNA: TGTGCCAGCAGTTACGGACAGGGGTCTCAGCCCCAGCATTTT.

This chain uses TRBV28 with TRBJ2-3; D is unresolved. Per germline, CDR1 MDHEN and CDR2 SYDVKM. The CDR3 length is 14 residues. V was trimmed by 3 bases and J by 0 bases, leaving 7 bases between them. The CDR3 bases are TGTGCCAGCAGTTTGGCATTTAGCACAGATACGCAGTATTTT. It specifies CASSLAFSTDTQYF.

V and J are TRBV5-4 and TRBJ2-5, with D unclear. The germline gives CDR1 SGHNT, CDR2 YYREEE (reference sequence). Deletions cut 0 bases from V and 5 bases from J, with 17 bases between. The CDR3 extends over 16 amino acids. The chain's CDR3 is CASSLVGLGVGETQYF. CDR3 DNA: TGTGCCAGCAGCTTGGTTGGTCTGGGTGTAGGGGAGACCCAGTACTTC. Based on the CDR3 plus reference TRBV5-4 and TRBJ2-5, the full variable domain is ETGVTQSPTHLIKTRGQQVTLRCSSQSGHNTVSWYQQALGQGPQFIFQYYREEENGRGNFPPRFSGLQFPNYSSELNVNALELDDSALYLCASSLVGLGVGETQYFGPGTRLLVL.

The J gene is TRBJ2-1, the V gene TRBV27, with 11 bases that match TRBD2. Germline assignment: CDR1 MNHEY and CDR2 SMNVEV (reference sequence). V dropped 2 bases and J dropped 4; count of bases not matched to a gene: 1. CDR3 length: 15 amino acids. In nucleotides, the CDR3 is TGTGCCAGCAGTTTAACTAGCGGGGGATACAATGAGCAGTTCTTC. The encoded protein is CASSLTSGGYNEQFF.